These T cell receptor beta chains were read from a single sample in a study of response to subunit inactivated influenza vaccine. TCRdb itself ran the RT-PCR reads through MiXCR, one entry per CDR3 protein. The data show 600,000 to 850,000 distinct CDR3 sequences, with around 15% seen just once and less than 9% held by the top ten. The sequences come from PBMCs from blood, collected 14 days before vaccination. The receptor source for this set is a man aged 45-65 years who received an inactivated influenza vaccine. Both conserved end residues are part of each CDR3. The D gene is left open where the match is weak. A clone size is listed for some rows: how often the clone was seen (once, few, many), or a class if it is expanded.

clone size | D gene | J gene | V gene | CDR3 DNA | CDR3 protein
- | TRBD1 | TRBJ1-1 | TRBV4-2 | TGTGCCAGCAGCCAAGAGGGACAGGTTGGGGCTGAAGCTTTCTTT | CASSQEGQVGAEAFF
- | - | TRBJ2-7 | TRBV12-3/TRBV12-4 | TGTGCCAGCACACCGGGACCTGCTCACGAGCAGTACTTC | CASTPGPAHEQYF
many | - | TRBJ1-5 | TRBV5-5 | TGTGCCAGCAGTCCGGACAACAGCCCATATAGCAATCAGCCCCAGCATTTT | CASSPDNSPYSNQPQHF
- | TRBD1 | TRBJ2-1 | TRBV5-1 | TGCGCCAGCAGCTCCGACAGGGACGGCTCCTACAATGAGCAGTTCTTC | CASSSDRDGSYNEQFF
few | - | TRBJ1-3 | TRBV18 | TGTGCCAGCTCACCGGTTAACCAGGCCAACTCTGGAAACACCATATATTTT | CASSPVNQANSGNTIYF
- | - | TRBJ1-1 | TRBV7-8 | TGTGCCAGCAGCTTAGCGGGCCGTGAAGCTTTCTTT | CASSLAGREAFF
many | TRBD1 | TRBJ2-5 | TRBV7-2 | TGTGCCAGCAGCGAATTGACAGGGGGCGTAGGGACCCAGTACTTC | CASSELTGGVGTQYF
many | - | TRBJ1-6 | TRBV12-3/TRBV12-4 | TGTGCCAGCAGTCAGGGAGATAATTCACCCCTCCACTTT | CASSQGDNSPLHF
few | - | TRBJ2-7 | TRBV18 | TGTGCCAGCTCACCAGGATTTGCCTACGAGCAGTACTTC | CASSPGFAYEQYF
- | TRBD2 | TRBJ2-1 | TRBV7-9 | TGTGCCAGCAGCTACCTAGCGGGGGGGCCTTACAATGAGCAGTTCTTC | CASSYLAGGPYNEQFF
few | - | TRBJ1-1 | TRBV15 | TGTGCCACCAGTGCCCGGGAGGTGTTGAACACTGAAGCTTTCTTT | CATSAREVLNTEAFF
few | - | TRBJ1-4 | TRBV12-3/TRBV12-4 | TGTGCCAGCACCCGAGGGCAGGGTCGGGAAGAAAAACTGTTTTTT | CASTRGQGREEKLFF
- | TRBD1 | TRBJ2-5 | TRBV5-1 | TGCGCCAGCAGCGGGCAGACAGGGGGCAGGGAGACCCAGTACTTC | CASSGQTGGRETQYF
few | - | TRBJ1-2 | TRBV9 | TGTGCCAGCAGCGTAGACCCAGGGCCTACTCATGGCTACACCTTC | CASSVDPGPTHGYTF
- | - | TRBJ2-2 | TRBV12-3/TRBV12-4 | TGTGCCAGCAGTTTGGAGACCGGGGAGCTGTTTTTT | CASSLETGELFF
- | TRBD1 | TRBJ2-2 | TRBV4-3 | TGCGCCAGCAGCCAAGAAAATATACAGGGGACCGGGGAGCTGTTTTTT | CASSQENIQGTGELFF
- | - | TRBJ2-3 | TRBV7-6 | TGTGCCAGCAGCTTAGTAAGCTTGGGCGGGGGCCTCACAGATACGCAGTATTTT | CASSLVSLGGGLTDTQYF
- | TRBD1 | TRBJ2-2 | TRBV5-1 | TGCGCCAGCAGCTCCGGGACAGGGGGTACGTTGAACACCGGGGAGCTGTTTTTT | CASSSGTGGTLNTGELFF
few | - | TRBJ2-1 | TRBV30 | TGTGCCTGGAGTAGCTGGGACCACTACAATGAGCAGTTCTTC | CAWSSWDHYNEQFF
- | TRBD1 | TRBJ1-6 | TRBV5-5 | TGTGCCAGCAGCTCGAGACGACAGGGCCATTCACCCCTCCACTTT | CASSSRRQGHSPLHF
few | TRBD1 | TRBJ1-4 | TRBV7-9 | TGTGCCAGCAGCTTGAGACAGGGGTCTAATGAAAAACTGTTTTTT | CASSLRQGSNEKLFF
few | TRBD2 | TRBJ2-1 | TRBV9 | TGTGCCAGCAGCGGCCGGACTAGCGGGAGTGCTGAGCAGTTCTTC | CASSGRTSGSAEQFF
few | - | TRBJ1-1 | TRBV5-1 | TGCGCCAGCAGCCCCGGGGGGGCTGAAGCTTTCTTT | CASSPGGAEAFF
- | - | TRBJ1-4 | TRBV27 | TGTGCCAGCAGTCCCCTGGGGGGCTGGGAAAAACTGTTTTTT | CASSPLGGWEKLFF
- | - | TRBJ2-3 | TRBV5-1 | TGCGCCAGCAGCTTGGGACAGGGGAGGGTAGATACGCAGTATTTT | CASSLGQGRVDTQYF
- | TRBD2 | TRBJ2-1 | TRBV28 | TGTGCCAGCAGCCTACAGCGGGGCTCCTACAATGAGCAGTTCTTC | CASSLQRGSYNEQFF
- | - | TRBJ2-1 | TRBV28 | TGTGCCAGCGGGTTTGGAGGGGGAACCTACAATGAGCAGTTCTTC | CASGFGGGTYNEQFF
- | - | TRBJ2-1 | TRBV7-9 | TGTGCCAGCAGCCCCCCTCTCTACAATGAGCAGTTCTTC | CASSPPLYNEQFF
- | - | TRBJ2-7 | TRBV30 | TGTGCCTGGAGTGTACGGGGGATAACCTACGAGCAGTACTTC | CAWSVRGITYEQYF
- | TRBD2 | TRBJ2-5 | TRBV7-2 | TGTGCCAGCAGCAATCTAGCGGGAGCAGAGACCCAGTACTTC | CASSNLAGAETQYF
few | - | TRBJ2-4 | TRBV29-1 | TGCAGCGTTGCCTTCAAACAGGGAGAAAACATTCAGTACTTC | CSVAFKQGENIQYF
many | - | TRBJ2-7 | TRBV11-2 | TGTGCCAGCAGACGGGACTCTAACTACGAGCAGTACTTC | CASRRDSNYEQYF
few | - | TRBJ2-3 | TRBV18 | TGTGCCAGCTCACTCAATTCGGGTTGGACTGATACGCAGTATTTT | CASSLNSGWTDTQYF
few | TRBD1 | TRBJ1-5 | TRBV6-5 | TGTGCCAGCAGTTGGCGGGACAGTCTATATAGCAATCAGCCCCAGCATTTT | CASSWRDSLYSNQPQHF
- | TRBD2 | TRBJ2-2 | TRBV6-2/TRBV6-3 | TGTGCCAGCAGCCCCCTTGAGCGGGGGGACACCGGGGAGCTGTTTTTT | CASSPLERGDTGELFF
- | - | TRBJ1-3 | TRBV4-1 | TGCGCCAGCAGCCAATTGGGGGTCGGGGCCCCCAGGGACACCATATATTTT | CASSQLGVGAPRDTIYF
- | - | TRBJ2-7 | TRBV5-1 | TGCGCCAGCAGCTTGGCCGCAGAATACGAGCAGTACTTC | CASSLAAEYEQYF
few | - | TRBJ2-7 | TRBV29-1 | TGCAGCGTTGAAGATGCAGGGACCTACGAGCAGTACTTC | CSVEDAGTYEQYF
few | TRBD2 | TRBJ2-7 | TRBV10-3 | TGTGCCATCACCTGGACTAGCGGGAGCTACGAGCAGTACTTC | CAITWTSGSYEQYF
many | TRBD1 | TRBJ1-1 | TRBV2 | TGTGCCAGCATCCCTGGACAGGGGCGTTCTGAAGCTTTCTTT | CASIPGQGRSEAFF
- | TRBD1 | TRBJ2-5 | TRBV29-1 | TGCAGCGCCGGGACAGGACGAGAGACCCAGTACTTC | CSAGTGRETQYF
few | TRBD2 | TRBJ2-1 | TRBV20-1 | TGCAGTGCTAGAAATAGCGGGGGGGATTACAATGAGCAGTTCTTC | CSARNSGGDYNEQFF
- | - | TRBJ1-2 | TRBV29-1 | TGCAGCGTTGAATGGGGGATGCGCAGTGGCTACACCTTC | CSVEWGMRSGYTF
many | - | TRBJ1-4 | TRBV5-1 | TGCGCCAGCAGCTTGGTGCAGGGATCAAATGAAAAACTGTTTTTT | CASSLVQGSNEKLFF